This T cell receptor beta chain is from a study of blood T cell repertoires in COVID-19. Turning to the study itself: Sources were T cells, B-cell-depleted T cells, or PBMCs; the material itself was cDNA or gDNA.

Under the authors' procedure: Nucleated cell number was recorded as an estimate derived from reference gene primer amplification. Measured with immunoSEQ multiplex PCR; TCRdb has only the in-frame clones, and not every one. Clone size and V and J calls were adopted from that table, with D and trimming inferred from the DNA. The table lists about 180,000 clones, over 80% of them singletons. This CDR3 contains 13 residues. Germline loops: CDR1 MNHEY, CDR2 SVGAGI. With 6 bases removed from V and 4 bases from J, the gap between germline ends came to 10 bases. This rearrangement joins TRBV6-5 to TRBJ1-5; D remains unclear. The receptor was derived from a woman between 40 and 55 years old with COVID-19, enrolled during active disease. Sample: peripheral blood. CDR3 in DNA: TGTGCCAGCAGCCCAGACTATAATCAGCCCCAGCATTTT. Protein product: CASSPDYNQPQHF.